This TCR beta chain was documented in a study of identical twins. Broader study findings: Those out-of-frame alpha sequences shared by twins showed an excess of low generation probability. Abundant cord blood beta clonotypes carried fewer insertions; memory repertoires showed none.

This clonotype was detected ten times or more. Its specificity is unknown. Germline trimming cut 6 bases from V and 3 bases from J; bases unmatched to any gene: 0. The germline V gene has CDR1 MNHNS and CDR2 SASEGT. There are 14 residues in the CDR3. In every case, the donor was a healthy Caucasian. TCRdb re-derived calls from the 5' RACE reads in MiXCR, one entry per CDR3 protein. The repertoire holds roughly 280,000 distinct CDR3 sequences, with roughly 8.6% as singletons. The sample also formed part of further work on yellow fever vaccine responses in identical twins. That work states: The T cell response to vaccination in identical twins was reportedly partly convergent and partly personalized.

This clonotype was sampled from a woman younger than 35 in good health. V gene TRBV6-1 combines with J gene TRBJ2-2; 11 bases agree with TRBD2. The material sequenced was CD8+ T cells sorted from blood. In nucleotides, the CDR3 is TGTGCCAGCAGGACTAGCGGGGACACCGGGGAGCTGTTTTTT. It specifies CASRTSGDTGELFF.